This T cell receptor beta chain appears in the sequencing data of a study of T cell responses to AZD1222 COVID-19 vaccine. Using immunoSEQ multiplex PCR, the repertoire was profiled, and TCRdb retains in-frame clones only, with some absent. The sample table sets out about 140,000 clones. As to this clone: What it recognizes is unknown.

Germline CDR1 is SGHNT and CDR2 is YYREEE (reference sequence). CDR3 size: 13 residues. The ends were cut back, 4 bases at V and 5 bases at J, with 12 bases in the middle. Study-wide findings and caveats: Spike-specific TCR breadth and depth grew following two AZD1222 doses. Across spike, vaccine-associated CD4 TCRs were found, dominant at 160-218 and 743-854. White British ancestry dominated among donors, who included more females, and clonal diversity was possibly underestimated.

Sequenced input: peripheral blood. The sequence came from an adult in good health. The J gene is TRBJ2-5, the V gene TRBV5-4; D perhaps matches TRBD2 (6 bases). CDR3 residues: CASSVGGRETQYF. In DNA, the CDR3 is TGTGCCAGCAGCGTTGGGGGGAGGGAGACCCAGTACTTC.